The next 14 T cell receptor beta chains were all read from a single sample in a study of blood T cell repertoires in COVID-19 (dated by TCRdb to the early 2020s). The receptor library was made with the immunoSEQ multiplex PCR assay. TCRdb's version of the immuneACCESS table is confined to in-frame rearrangements and falls short of the full clone set. An unresolved V gene accounts for under half of the shortfall where checked; the remainder is of unknown origin. Present in this sample are approximately 150,000 clones, approximately 77% of which were seen just once. The leading ten clones occupy roughly 20% of the sample. Source material: PBMCs or T cells enriched from blood (not recorded which). The receptors come from a man in his sixties who had recovered from COVID-19.

The chain combines TRBV5-1 with TRBJ2-6; 10 bases are a match to TRBD1. After removal of 4 bases from V and 0 bases from J, the junction contained 7 bases not matched to a gene. The CDR3 is made up of 18 amino acids. Germline values: CDR1 SGHRS, CDR2 YFSETQ. As DNA, the CDR3 is TGCGCCAGCAGCGTAACGACAGGGGGCCCCTCTGGGGCCAACGTCCTGACTTTC. Protein product: CASSVTTGGPSGANVLTF.

The V and J genes are TRBV28 and TRBJ2-4, with TRBD1 as a possible D gene (6 bases). The CDR3 runs to 14 residues. V lost 3 bases and J lost 7, with 13 bases in between. CDR1 is MDHEN, CDR2 SYDVKM, per germline. CDR3 region: CASSFDRFGNIQYF. The CDR3 coding sequence is TGTGCCAGCAGTTTCGACAGGTTTGGGAACATTCAGTACTTC.

The chain couples TRBV7-9 to TRBJ1-2; D possibly corresponds to TRBD1 (5 bases). CDR3 length: 15 amino acids. Deletions cut 5 bases from V and 8 bases from J, with 21 bases between. The germline CDR1 and CDR2 sequences are SEHNR and FQNEAQ (reference sequence). For the CDR3, the DNA is TGTGCCAGCAGCCTAGACAGTCGTACCGCCTACGGCTACACCTTC. Its translation: CASSLDSRTAYGYTF.

The chain has TRBV6-1 and TRBJ2-7; 7 nucleotides line up with TRBD2. The CDR3 contains 15 residues. Germline values: CDR1 MNHNS, CDR2 SASEGT. V was pared by 2 bases and J by 0 bases, with 4 bases of the junction left unmatched. CDR3 region: CASSESLAVSYEQYF. The CDR3 coding sequence is TGTGCCAGCAGTGAAAGTCTAGCGGTCTCCTACGAGCAGTACTTC.

The V gene is TRBV18, the J gene TRBJ2-5, with 7 bases lining up with TRBD2. J gave up 2 bases and V 4 bases, and 10 bases lay outside the gene matches. The CDR3 is 16 amino acids. Germline CDR1 reads KGHSH; CDR2 reads LQKENI. CDR3 sequence reads: CASSLVGLAEQETQYF. CDR3 in DNA: TGTGCCAGCTCACTAGTCGGCCTAGCGGAACAAGAGACCCAGTACTTC.

The chain has TRBV12-3 or TRBV12-4 and TRBJ1-1; TRBD1 might be the D (5 bases). The CDR3 is 12 residues long. Trimming cost V 4 bases and J 10 bases, with 13 bases left between them. The CDR3: CASSSGLMGAFF. CDR3 nucleotides: TGTGCCAGCAGTTCGGGACTTATGGGAGCTTTCTTT.

This clone appeared a few times. The chain has TRBV6-2 or TRBV6-3 and TRBJ2-1; possible D gene TRBD1, 6 bases. The CDR3 runs 14 residues. CDR1 and CDR2 (germline): MNHEY, SVGEGT. Trimming took 5 bases from V and 8 from J, leaving 16 bases between them. The CDR3 region is CASSTRQAKYEQFF. The CDR3 DNA sequence: TGTGCCAGCAGTACCAGACAGGCAAAGTATGAGCAGTTCTTC.

This chain uses TRBV2 with TRBJ1-1, with D possibly being TRBD1 (6 bases). CDR1 is SNHLY, CDR2 FYNNEI, per germline. V dropped 6 bases and J dropped 1 base, with 12 bases sitting between them. This CDR3 region has 14 residues. The CDR3 DNA reads as TGTGCCAGCAGGATTGACAGGCGGAACACTGAAGCTTTCTTT. It translates to CASRIDRRNTEAFF.

The chain links TRBV3-1 (or the pseudogene TRBV3-2) to TRBJ2-5; 7 nucleotides line up with TRBD2. The CDR3 is made up of 14 amino acids. CDR1 is LGHDT and CDR2 is YNNKEL in the germline V gene (reference sequence). V shed 4 bases and J 5 bases; nucleotides not matched to a gene: 7. As DNA, the CDR3 is TGTGCCAGCAGCCCTCGGGGGGACGGGGAGACCCAGTACTTC. Protein sequence: CASSPRGDGETQYF.

The rearrangement joins TRBV6-6 to TRBJ2-5; D is possibly TRBD1 (6 bases). CDR1 is MNHNY and CDR2 is SVGAGI in the germline V gene (reference sequence). Between the trimmed V and J ends, which lost 4 bases and 2 bases, there was a span of 11 bases. The CDR3 totals 14 residues. CDR3 sequence reads: CASSFGQLQETQYF. As DNA, the CDR3 is TGTGCCAGCAGTTTCGGACAGCTACAAGAGACCCAGTACTTC.

The V and J genes are TRBV28 and TRBJ2-7; 8 positions match TRBD1. V was pared by 6 bases and J by 5 bases, with 6 bases of the junction left unmatched. The CDR3 runs 13 residues. CDR1 and CDR2 (germline): MDHEN, SYDVKM. CDR3 protein: CASRGTGPDEQYF. In nucleotides, the CDR3 is TGTGCCAGCAGAGGGACAGGTCCAGACGAGCAGTACTTC. The full variable domain, with the rest looked up from reference TRBV28 and TRBJ2-7, is DVKVTQSSRYLVKRTGEKVFLECVQDMDHENMFWYRQDPGLGLRLIYFSYDVKMKEKGDIPEGYSVSREKKERFSLILESASTNQTSMYLCASRGTGPDEQYFGPGTRLTVT.

The gene calls are TRBV7-3 and TRBJ2-2, with D perhaps matching TRBD1 (5 bases). Germline V CDR1 and CDR2: SGHTA, FQGTGA. V was shortened by 4 bases and J by 0 bases, with 15 bases between the two germline ends. This CDR3 comprises 17 residues. The CDR3: CASSSRGGAPNTGELFF. The CDR3 nucleotides are TGTGCCAGCAGCTCGCGAGGTGGGGCACCGAACACCGGGGAGCTGTTTTTT.

Many counts were recorded for this clone. V usage is TRBV6-5 and J usage is TRBJ2-5; TRBD1 is a possible D gene (6 bases). The CDR3 sequence is 14 residues long. Looked up from germline, CDR1 is MNHEY and CDR2 is SVGAGI. Trimming shortened V by 7 bases and J by 2 bases, and 14 bases separated the two germline ends. The CDR3, as DNA: TGTGCCAGCAAGACAGGCTGGGGTCAAGAGACCCAGTACTTC. Translated: CASKTGWGQETQYF.

This clone was picked up one time. The CDR3 loop is CASSEVLYSNQPQHF. The CDR3 DNA reads TGTGCCAGCAGTGAAGTCCTATATAGCAATCAGCCCCAGCATTTT. The rearrangement joins TRBV6-1 to TRBJ1-5, with no clear D. Germline V gene lookup returns CDR1 MNHNS and CDR2 SASEGT. This CDR3 has 15 residues. V shed 1 base and J shed 0 bases, with 7 bases lying between them.